The 12 T cell receptor beta chains listed next were all sequenced from one sample in a study of blood T cell repertoires in COVID-19. Clones were sequenced by immunoSEQ multiplex PCR, and TCRdb holds only the in-frame ones, with some missing. The data show approximately 190,000 clones, 82% seen once. The sequenced sample was PBMCs or T cells enriched from blood (not recorded which). The receptors shown here come from a woman aged 60-75 years with acute COVID-19.

This clone was seen just once. The chain employs TRBV12-5 and TRBJ1-2; D perhaps matches TRBD1 (6 bases). Trimming took 7 bases from V and 4 from J, leaving 13 bases between them. The CDR3 length is 13 residues. CDR1 is LGHNT and CDR2 is FRNRAP in the germline V gene. CDR3: CASATDRSYGYTF. Written as DNA, the CDR3 is TGTGCTAGTGCCACTGACAGGTCCTATGGCTACACCTTC.

V gene TRBV6-2 or TRBV6-3 combines with J gene TRBJ2-5; the match to TRBD2 covers 8 bases. The CDR3 consists of 15 residues. Germline V gives CDR1 MNHEY, CDR2 SVGEGT. The V gene end was trimmed by 2 bases and the J gene end by 5 bases; junction bases not matched to a gene: 7. CDR3: CASSYDRAGAETQYF. The CDR3 DNA follows: TGTGCCAGCAGTTACGATCGAGCGGGAGCTGAGACCCAGTACTTC.

The CDR3 reads CAWSVRGTSTDTQYF. The CDR3 DNA sequence: TGTGCCTGGAGTGTACGCGGGACTAGCACAGATACGCAGTATTTT. The chain links TRBV30 to TRBJ2-3; D may be TRBD2 (6 bases). V was trimmed by 0 bases and J by 0 bases, leaving 10 bases between them. CDR1 GTSNPN and CDR2 SVGIG come from the germline V gene (reference sequence). CDR3 length: 15 residues.

This sequence joins TRBV5-4 and TRBJ1-4, with D possibly TRBD1 on 5 matching bases. V gave up 4 bases and J gave up 8 bases, with 18 bases separating them. The CDR3 has 15 residues. In germline, CDR1 is SGHNT, CDR2 YYREEE (reference sequence). CDR3 coding DNA: TGTGCCAGCAGCGCGGGGACGACTCGAATGGAAAAACTGTTTTTT. The encoded protein is CASSAGTTRMEKLFF.

The J gene is TRBJ2-4, the V gene TRBV6-1; D remains ambiguous. CDR3 size: 13 residues. Trimming took 1 base from V and 8 from J, leaving 9 bases between them. In germline, CDR1 is MNHNS, CDR2 SASEGT. The CDR3 spells CASSEVSPDIQYF. The CDR3 DNA follows: TGTGCCAGCAGTGAAGTATCGCCGGACATTCAGTACTTC.

V usage is TRBV14 and J usage is TRBJ2-2, with a tentative D call TRBD2 (5 bases). This CDR3 is 15 amino acids long. Deletions cut 1 base from V and 9 bases from J, with 15 bases between. Germline-derived CDR1 and CDR2 are SGHDN and FVKESK. CDR3 coding DNA: TGTGCCAGCAGCCAAGTTGGAGGAGGCCCCCGGGAGCTGTTTTTT. Translation: CASSQVGGGPRELFF.

This chain links TRBV7-9 with TRBJ1-6; D is perhaps TRBD1 (5 bases). The CDR3 is 17 amino acids. Trimming took 2 bases from V and 1 from J, leaving 12 bases between them. Germline loops: CDR1 SEHNR, CDR2 FQNEAQ (reference sequence). CDR3 sequence reads: CASSLNQGTSYNSPLHF. DNA for the CDR3: TGTGCCAGCAGCTTAAATCAGGGAACGTCCTATAATTCACCCCTCCACTTT.

The rearrangement joins TRBV28 to TRBJ2-7; maybe TRBD1 (6 bases). V lost 4 bases, J lost 2 bases, and 15 bases lay in between. The CDR3 is 15 amino acids. CDR1 and CDR2 (germline): MDHEN, SYDVKM. The CDR3 DNA reads TGTGCCAGCAGTTCTCAAACAGGGCGCGCCTACGAGCAGTACGTC. Translated, it gives CASSSQTGRAYEQYV.

On this clone itself: The same CDR3 also results from other DNA sequences found in this sample. The CDR3 sequence: CASSQGLAGGTDTQYF. The CDR3 DNA reads TGTGCCAGCAGCCAAGGACTAGCGGGGGGGACAGATACGCAGTATTTT. V is TRBV4-2 and J is TRBJ2-3; 14 bases match TRBD2. With 1 base clipped from V and 3 bases from J, the junction kept 0 bases outside the gene matches. CDR1 and CDR2 from the germline V gene are LGHNA and YNFKEQ. The CDR3 spans 16 residues.

The J gene is TRBJ2-3, the V gene TRBV25-1, with a possible D match to TRBD1 (5 bases). The CDR3 runs to 15 residues. The germline V gene encodes CDR1 MGHDK and CDR2 SYGVNS. V was shortened by 5 bases and J by 0 bases, with 12 bases between the two germline ends. As DNA, the CDR3 is TGTGCCAGCAGTAAACAGGATACTAGCACAGATACGCAGTATTTT. Translation gives CASSKQDTSTDTQYF.

This clone was detected once. The V and J genes are TRBV4-3 and TRBJ2-7; possible D gene TRBD1, 5 bases. The CDR3 has 13 amino acids. Trimming removed 4 bases from V and 3 bases from J, with 10 bases in between. The V gene's germline CDR1 is LGHNA and CDR2 YSLEER. In DNA form, the CDR3 reads TGCGCCAGCAGCCCAGGGAAAAACTACGAGCAGTACTTC. Its protein product is CASSPGKNYEQYF.

The V gene is TRBV3-1 (or the pseudogene TRBV3-2), the J gene TRBJ1-1, with TRBD1 as a possible D gene (6 bases). The CDR3 length is 14 residues. V was pared by 4 bases and J by 0 bases, with 9 bases between. The germline V gene has CDR1 LGHDT and CDR2 YNNKEL (reference sequence). The CDR3 here is CASSLDSMNTEAFF. CDR3 DNA sequence: TGTGCCAGCAGCCTGGACAGCATGAACACTGAAGCTTTCTTT.